The rows below give T cell receptor beta chains drawn from one sample of a study of beta chain features in type 1 diabetes. The assay was immunoSEQ multiplex PCR, and TCRdb's table has in-frame clones only and misses some. The sample includes 150,000 to 190,000 clones, about 8.5% seen only once; the top ten take 0.65%. The sample comprised central memory CD4+ T cells from blood. The receptors shown here come from a man between 18 and 35 years old in good health. Each CDR3 is given with its conserved first and last residue. A D gene is named only where the DNA matches it firmly. Size is omitted from some rows. Given values are once, few, many or a class for expanded clones.

V gene	D gene	clone size	J gene	CDR3 DNA	CDR3 protein
TRBV7-9	-	-	TRBJ1-1	TGTGCCAGCGCACAGGGATCGAGCACTGAAGCTTTCTTT	CASAQGSSTEAFF
TRBV11-3	-	few	TRBJ2-5	TGTGCCAGCAGCTTCCTCCCGGGGAGGCTAGAGACCCAGTACTTC	CASSFLPGRLETQYF
TRBV9	TRBD1	-	TRBJ1-4	TGTGCCAGCAGCGCAGGACAGGAGGGGGAAAAACTGTTTTTT	CASSAGQEGEKLFF
TRBV5-6	-	-	TRBJ1-1	TGTGCCAGCAGCCAGGAGGGGCAAGGGACTATGAACACTGAAGCTTTCTTT	CASSQEGQGTMNTEAFF
TRBV15	TRBD1	-	TRBJ1-1	TGTGCCACCAGCAGAGGCCTCCCCTCCGGGACAGGGAGCGGCGCTTTCTTT	CATSRGLPSGTGSGAFF
TRBV5-1	TRBD2	-	TRBJ2-5	TGCGCCAGCAGCCCCATGGGCGGGGGCCAAGAGACCCAGTACTTC	CASSPMGGGQETQYF
TRBV19	TRBD2	many	TRBJ2-1	TGTGCCAGTAGTGTCCTACCTAGCGGGAGTCGGAATGAGCAGTTCTTC	CASSVLPSGSRNEQFF
TRBV28	-	few	TRBJ1-1	TGTGCCAGCAGTTTATTGAGGACTGAAGCTTTCTTT	CASSLLRTEAFF
TRBV11-2	-	few	TRBJ1-4	TGTGCCAGCAGCTTTACTGGAGGATCGGGTGAAAAACTGTTTTTT	CASSFTGGSGEKLFF
TRBV5-4	TRBD1	few	TRBJ2-7	TGTGCCAGCAGCCTGGACAGGGTCGAGCAGTACTTC	CASSLDRVEQYF
TRBV28	TRBD1	-	TRBJ1-3	TGTGCCAGCACTTACCGGGACAGGGGATGGAACACCATATATTTT	CASTYRDRGWNTIYF
TRBV2	TRBD1	few	TRBJ1-2	TGTGCCAGCACCACGGGACAGGGAGGAGGCTACACCTTC	CASTTGQGGGYTF
TRBV4-3	TRBD2	few	TRBJ2-3	TGCGCCAGCAGCCAAGATGGCCTCAAGCGGGAGAGAAATACGCAGTATTTT	CASSQDGLKRERNTQYF
TRBV29-1	-	many	TRBJ2-5	TGCAGCGTTGACCAGGGCCGCCAAGAGACCCAGTACTTC	CSVDQGRQETQYF
TRBV5-6	TRBD1	many	TRBJ2-5	TGTGCCAGCAGCGCCTTGACAGGGGTGGGGGAGACCCAGTACTTC	CASSALTGVGETQYF
TRBV7-2	TRBD2	-	TRBJ2-7	TGTGCCAGACACCGTCTAGCGGACTACGAGCAGTACTTC	CARHRLADYEQYF
TRBV28	-	-	TRBJ1-2	TGTGCCAGCAGTTTAAGTCTGGGGGGAGGCTATGGCTACACCTTC	CASSLSLGGGYGYTF
TRBV4-3	TRBD1	-	TRBJ2-3	TGCGCCAGCAGCCAAGAAAACAGGGGGATAGATACGCAGTATTTT	CASSQENRGIDTQYF
TRBV5-1	TRBD1	many	TRBJ2-7	TGCGCCAGCAGCTTGGGGACAGGGGGCGAGCAGTACTTC	CASSLGTGGEQYF
TRBV9	-	-	TRBJ1-2	TGTGCCAGCAGCAAGACAAACAGGGTGGATGGCTACACCTTC	CASSKTNRVDGYTF
TRBV7-7	-	-	TRBJ2-5	TGTGCCAGCAGCTTAGGCTCAGGGGCAAACCAAGAGACCCAGTACTTC	CASSLGSGANQETQYF
TRBV29-1	-	-	TRBJ1-1	TGCAGCGTTGGCGGGGGCTATAACACTGAAGCTTTCTTT	CSVGGGYNTEAFF
TRBV5-4	-	many	TRBJ2-5	TGTGCCAGCAGCTCGGACAGCCTCCAAGAGACCCAGTACTTC	CASSSDSLQETQYF
TRBV4-3	TRBD1	-	TRBJ2-3	TGCGCCAGCAGCCAGACCGGGACAGGAGGCACAGATACGCAGTATTTT	CASSQTGTGGTDTQYF
TRBV6-5	-	-	TRBJ1-2	TGTGCCAGCAGTGATGGGGCAGCCTATGGCTACACCTTC	CASSDGAAYGYTF
TRBV28	TRBD1	few	TRBJ2-5	TGTGCCAGCAGTACCCCGACAGGGGGCCGAGAGACCCAGTACTTC	CASSTPTGGRETQYF
TRBV4-3	-	-	TRBJ2-7	TGCGCCAGCAGCCAAGAAGAGGCCTACGAGCAGTACTTC	CASSQEEAYEQYF
TRBV4-2	TRBD2	-	TRBJ2-5	TGTGCCAGCAGCCAAGATACGGCTAGCGGTCAAGAGACCCAGTACTTC	CASSQDTASGQETQYF
TRBV7-8	TRBD1	-	TRBJ2-7	TGTGCCAGCAGCCCCGCGGGACAGGGGGAACCCTACGAGCAGTACTTC	CASSPAGQGEPYEQYF
TRBV18	TRBD1	-	TRBJ2-1	TGTGCCAGCTCACACCGGGACAGGGTGAACAATGAGCAGTTCTTC	CASSHRDRVNNEQFF
TRBV28	-	-	TRBJ1-4	TGTGCCAGCAGTTGGGATCAGGGAGAAAAACTGTTTTTT	CASSWDQGEKLFF
TRBV4-3	TRBD2	few	TRBJ2-2	TGCGCCAGCAGCCAACTAGCGGGGGTCACCGGGGAGCTGTTTTTT	CASSQLAGVTGELFF
TRBV6-1	-	-	TRBJ1-1	TGTGCCAGCAGTGATCACGGGGGGCGGAACACTGAAGCTTTCTTT	CASSDHGGRNTEAFF
TRBV28	-	-	TRBJ1-4	TGTGCCAGCAGTGATAGTAATGAAAAACTGTTTTTT	CASSDSNEKLFF
TRBV5-8	-	few	TRBJ2-7	TGTGCCAGCAGCTTTTCGGACATGATGTACGAGCAGTACTTC	CASSFSDMMYEQYF
TRBV30	-	-	TRBJ1-4	TGTGCCTGGAGTGTACTCCGGGGAAAGGGTGAAAAACTGTTTTTT	CAWSVLRGKGEKLFF
TRBV5-4	TRBD1	-	TRBJ2-5	TGTGCCAGCAGCCATCTCAACCGGGACAGCAAAGAGACCCAGTACTTC	CASSHLNRDSKETQYF
TRBV29-1	-	-	TRBJ1-2	TGCAGCGTTGTCAGACAGAGCTATGGCTACACCTTC	CSVVRQSYGYTF
TRBV2	TRBD1	few	TRBJ1-2	TGTGCCAGCAGTACTCAGGGGGCTAACTATGGCTACACCTTC	CASSTQGANYGYTF
TRBV7-2	-	-	TRBJ2-5	TGTGCCAGCAGCTTATTTGGGGGGGCAGAGACCCAGTACTTC	CASSLFGGAETQYF
TRBV7-8	-	-	TRBJ2-5	TGTGCCAGCAGCCCCAGAGAGACCCAGTACTTC	CASSPRETQYF
TRBV2	-	-	TRBJ2-2	TGTGCCAGCCATCTTGGAGGGTACACCGGGGAGCTGTTTTTT	CASHLGGYTGELFF
TRBV7-9	-	few	TRBJ1-4	TGTGCCAGCAGCTTATTGGGGGGAGATAGTGAAAAACTGTTTTTT	CASSLLGGDSEKLFF
TRBV7-2	-	few	TRBJ1-1	TGTGCCAGCAGCGACCGATACAGGGAGATGAACACTGAAGCTTTCTTT	CASSDRYREMNTEAFF
TRBV7-9	-	many	TRBJ2-4	TGTGCCAGCAGCTTAGAGGCAGGGTGGTCCAAAAACATTCAGTACTTC	CASSLEAGWSKNIQYF
TRBV4-3	TRBD2	-	TRBJ2-3	TGCGCCAGCAGCCAAGATCCGTTCGGGGGGAAGGCAGATACGCAGTATTTT	CASSQDPFGGKADTQYF
TRBV28	-	-	TRBJ2-5	TGTGCCAGCAGTCCCCCAGGGGTGGGGACCCAGTACTTC	CASSPPGVGTQYF
TRBV5-5	TRBD1	-	TRBJ2-3	TGTGCCTCTGCCTCCAGACAGGGGCTAGCAGATACGCAGTATTTT	CASASRQGLADTQYF
TRBV7-2	TRBD2	few	TRBJ2-1	TGTGCCAGCAGCTTAAGGCGCGCGGCTAGCGGGCTCAATGAGCAGTTCTTC	CASSLRRAASGLNEQFF
TRBV7-2	-	-	TRBJ2-7	TGTGCCAGCAGCTCCCTCTCCTACGAGCAGTACTTC	CASSSLSYEQYF
TRBV4-3	TRBD1	-	TRBJ1-2	TGCGCCAGCAGCCCAAACGGACAGGGGGCAGGTGGCTACACCTTC	CASSPNGQGAGGYTF
TRBV2	TRBD1	few	TRBJ1-1	TGTGCCAGCAGTGAACAGGGGGTGAACACTGAAGCTTTCTTT	CASSEQGVNTEAFF
TRBV7-9	TRBD1	few	TRBJ1-2	TGTGCCAGCAGCTCCTCGGACAGGGGTATACCTGGCTACACCTTC	CASSSSDRGIPGYTF
TRBV30	TRBD1	-	TRBJ2-7	TGTGCCTGGGGGACAGGGTTGATCTACGAGCAGTACTTC	CAWGTGLIYEQYF
TRBV30	-	few	TRBJ1-1	TGTGCCTGGAGTTTTCAGAATGAAGCTTTCTTT	CAWSFQNEAFF
TRBV4-2	TRBD1	few	TRBJ2-5	TGTGCCAGCAGCCAAGGGGACAGAGGGCCCCGGGCCCAGTACTTC	CASSQGDRGPRAQYF
TRBV7-9	-	-	TRBJ2-3	TGTGCCAGCAGCTTAGGGGCCAGCACAGATACGCAGTATTTT	CASSLGASTDTQYF
TRBV7-8	-	many	TRBJ1-1	TGTGCCAGCAGCTTAGGCAGGAACACTGAAGCTTTCTTT	CASSLGRNTEAFF
TRBV19	TRBD2	many	TRBJ2-1	TGTGCCAGTCAGACTAGCGGGGAATACAATGAGCAGTTCTTC	CASQTSGEYNEQFF
TRBV18	TRBD2	-	TRBJ2-2	TGTGCCAGCTCACGCCCGGGAGGGGGAGCGAACACCGGGGAGCTGTTTTTT	CASSRPGGGANTGELFF